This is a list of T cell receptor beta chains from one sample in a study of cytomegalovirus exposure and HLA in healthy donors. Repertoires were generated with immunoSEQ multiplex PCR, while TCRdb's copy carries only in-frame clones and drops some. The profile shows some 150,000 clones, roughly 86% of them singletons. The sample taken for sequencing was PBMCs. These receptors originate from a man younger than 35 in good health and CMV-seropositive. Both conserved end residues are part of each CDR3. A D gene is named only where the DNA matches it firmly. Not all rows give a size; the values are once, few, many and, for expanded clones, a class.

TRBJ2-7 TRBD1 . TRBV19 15 TGTGCCAGTAGTCCACAGGGGGCAGTTAGAAACGAGCAGTACTTC CASSPQGAVRNEQYF
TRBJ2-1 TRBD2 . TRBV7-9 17 TGTGCCGGGGGGGTAACTAGCGGGAGGGCCATGTACAATGAGCAGTTCTTC CAGGVTSGRAMYNEQFF
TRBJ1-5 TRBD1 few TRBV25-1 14 TGTGCCAGCAGCACCGGGACAGACAATCAGCCCCAGCATTTT CASSTGTDNQPQHF
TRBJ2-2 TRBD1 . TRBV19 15 TGTGCCAGTAGTGTTGACAGGGGGCATACCGGGGAGCTGTTTTTT CASSVDRGHTGELFF
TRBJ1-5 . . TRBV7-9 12 TGTGCCAGCAGCTTAGACGGGCAGCCCCAGCATTTT CASSLDGQPQHF
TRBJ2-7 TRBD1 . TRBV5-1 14 TGCGCCAGCAGCCCCGGACAGGGGGCCGAGGAGCAGTACTTC CASSPGQGAEEQYF
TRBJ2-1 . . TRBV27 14 TGTGCCAGCAGTTTCCCCGGTAGCCGCAATGAGCAGTTCTTC CASSFPGSRNEQFF
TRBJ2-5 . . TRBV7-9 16 TGTGCCAGCAGTTCGGCGGAAGCGGCGATTCAAGAGACCCAGTACTTC CASSSAEAAIQETQYF
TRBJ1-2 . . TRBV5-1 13 TGCGCCAGCAGCTTGCAAGGGGGCTATGGCTACACCTTC CASSLQGGYGYTF
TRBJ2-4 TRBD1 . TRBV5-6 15 TGTGCCAGCAGCACACTGACAGGGAACAAAAACATTCAATACTTC CASSTLTGNKNIQYF
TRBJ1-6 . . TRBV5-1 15 TGCGCCAGCCGACAAGGGGAAACCTATAATTCACCCCTCCACTTT CASRQGETYNSPLHF
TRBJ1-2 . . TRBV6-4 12 TGTGCCAGCAGTGCCCAGGGAGGGGGCTACACCTTC CASSAQGGGYTF
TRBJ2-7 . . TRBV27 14 TGTGCCAGCAGTTCGGGACTGCGGTGGGGTGAGCAGTACTTC CASSSGLRWGEQYF
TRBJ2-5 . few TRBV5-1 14 TGCGCCAGCAGCTTAAAGAGGGGGAAGACAACCCAGTACTTC CASSLKRGKTTQYF
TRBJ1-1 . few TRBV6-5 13 TGTGCCAGCAGTACCGGACAGTACACTGAAGCTTTCTTT CASSTGQYTEAFF
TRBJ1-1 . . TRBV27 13 TGTGCCAGCAGTTACACGGACAGCTCAGAAGCTTTCTTT CASSYTDSSEAFF
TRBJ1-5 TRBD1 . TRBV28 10 TGTGCCAGCAGAGGACAGGGAATCGCTTTT CASRGQGIAF
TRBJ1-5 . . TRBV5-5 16 TGTGCCAGCAGCTTGAACGGACTTGAAAGCAATCAGCCCCAGCATTTT CASSLNGLESNQPQHF
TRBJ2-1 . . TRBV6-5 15 TGTGCCAGCACCCCGGTCGGCGGGTCCTACAATGAGCAGTTCTTC CASTPVGGSYNEQFF
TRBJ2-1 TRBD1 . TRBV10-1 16 TGCGCCAGCAGTGCAGGGACAGGGGGCTCGAGGAATGAGCAGTTCTTC CASSAGTGGSRNEQFF
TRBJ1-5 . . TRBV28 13 TGTGCCAGCAGATCGAGGGGGAATCAGCCCCAGCATTTT CASRSRGNQPQHF
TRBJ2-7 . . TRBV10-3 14 TGTGCCATCAGTCCCGGGACTGCCTCCCACGAGCAGTACTTC CAISPGTASHEQYF
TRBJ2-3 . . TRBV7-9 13 TGTGCCAGCAGCTGGTTTAACCAGGGTACGCAGTATTTT CASSWFNQGTQYF
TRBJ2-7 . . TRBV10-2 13 TGCGCCAGCAGTGACAGGAGGAAATACGAGCAGTACTTC CASSDRRKYEQYF
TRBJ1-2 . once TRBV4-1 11 TGCGCCAGCAGAAGCACGGAGGGCTACACCTTC CASRSTEGYTF
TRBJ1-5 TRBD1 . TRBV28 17 TGTGCCAGCAGCTCCCGAAGGACAGGTCATAGCAATCAGCCCCAGCATTTT CASSSRRTGHSNQPQHF
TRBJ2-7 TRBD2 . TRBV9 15 TGTGCCAGCAGCGCCACTAGCGGGACTTCCTACGAGCAGTACTTC CASSATSGTSYEQYF
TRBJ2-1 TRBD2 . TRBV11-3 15 TGTGCCAGCAGCTTAGATCTAGCGGGAGAGGATGAGCAGTTCTTC CASSLDLAGEDEQFF
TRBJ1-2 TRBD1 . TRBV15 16 TGTGCCACCAGCAGAGTTGGAGGGGGGACAGGGTATGGCTACACCTTC CATSRVGGGTGYGYTF
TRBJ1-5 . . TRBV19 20 TGTGCCAGTAGTATAGCCCTTTGGCCACCCCGAGGGTTTAGCAATCAGCCCCAGCATTTT CASSIALWPPRGFSNQPQHF
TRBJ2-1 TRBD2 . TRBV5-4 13 TGTGCCAGCAGCACTGCGGGACTACCTAAGCAGTTCTTC CASSTAGLPKQFF
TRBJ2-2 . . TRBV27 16 TGTGCCAGCAGTTCGCCCGGGACTTTTCACACCGGGGAGCTGTTTTTT CASSSPGTFHTGELFF
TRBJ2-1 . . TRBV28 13 TGTGCCAGCAGTTTAAATCTTAACAATGAGCAGTTCTTC CASSLNLNNEQFF
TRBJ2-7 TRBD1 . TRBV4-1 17 TGCGCCAGCAGCCAAGAGTGGACCGGGACAGGGTCGATAGAGCAGTACTTC CASSQEWTGTGSIEQYF
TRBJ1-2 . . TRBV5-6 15 TGTGCCAGCAGCTTGGCGGGGAGGGGATTCTATGGCTACACCTTC CASSLAGRGFYGYTF
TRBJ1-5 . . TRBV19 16 TGTGCCAGTAGTATTACCGCGGCTGGTTCCAATCAGCCCCAGCATTTT CASSITAAGSNQPQHF
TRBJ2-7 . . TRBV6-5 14 TGTGCCAGCATGCGCCCGGGGACTCCCTACGAGCAGTACTTC CASMRPGTPYEQYF
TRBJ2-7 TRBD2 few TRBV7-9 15 TGTGCCAGCAGCTCGGTGGCTAGCGGGCCTTACGAGCAGTACTTC CASSSVASGPYEQYF
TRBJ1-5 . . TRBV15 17 TGTGCCACCAGCAGAGATGCCCTCGGACAGCCCAATCAGCCCCAGCATTTT CATSRDALGQPNQPQHF
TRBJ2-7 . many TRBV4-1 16 TGCGCCAGCAGCCTCCCACCAGGCGGGGGCTACCACGAGCAGTACTTC CASSLPPGGGYHEQYF
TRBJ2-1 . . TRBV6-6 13 TGTGCCAGCTGGCGGGGTTCTAACAATGAGCAGTTCTTC CASWRGSNNEQFF
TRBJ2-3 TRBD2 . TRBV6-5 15 TGTGCCAGCAGCCTGACTAGCGGGAGCACAGATACGCAGTATTTT CASSLTSGSTDTQYF
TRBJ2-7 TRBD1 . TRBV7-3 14 TGTGCCAGCAGCCGCAGGGGGCTTGTCTACGAGCAGTACTTC CASSRRGLVYEQYF
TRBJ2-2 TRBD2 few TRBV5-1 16 TGCGCCAGCACTCGGACTAGCGGGACGAACACCGGGGAGCTGTTTTTT CASTRTSGTNTGELFF
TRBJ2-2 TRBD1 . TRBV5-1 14 TGCGCCAGCAGCTTCCGGGACAGGGGCGGGGAGCTGTTTTTT CASSFRDRGGELFF
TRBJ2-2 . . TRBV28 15 TGTGCCAGCAGTTTAGACCCCAGGGTAGCCGGGGAGCTGTTTTTT CASSLDPRVAGELFF
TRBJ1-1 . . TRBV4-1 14 TGCGCCAGCAGCTCCCCCAGGGCCGGCACTGAAGCTTTCTTT CASSSPRAGTEAFF
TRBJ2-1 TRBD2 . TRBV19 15 TGTGCCAGTAGTTTGGGACTAGCGGGAGCCAATGAGCAGTTCTTC CASSLGLAGANEQFF
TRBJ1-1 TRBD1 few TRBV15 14 TGTGCCACCAGCAGGACAGGGTACGGCACTGAAGCTTTCTTT CATSRTGYGTEAFF
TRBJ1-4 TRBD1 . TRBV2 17 TGTGCCAGCAGATGGACAGGGAGGACAGCAACTAATGAAAAACTGTTTTTT CASRWTGRTATNEKLFF
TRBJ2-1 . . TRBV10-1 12 TGCGCCAGCAGTGATAGGAGCAATGAGCAGTTCTTC CASSDRSNEQFF